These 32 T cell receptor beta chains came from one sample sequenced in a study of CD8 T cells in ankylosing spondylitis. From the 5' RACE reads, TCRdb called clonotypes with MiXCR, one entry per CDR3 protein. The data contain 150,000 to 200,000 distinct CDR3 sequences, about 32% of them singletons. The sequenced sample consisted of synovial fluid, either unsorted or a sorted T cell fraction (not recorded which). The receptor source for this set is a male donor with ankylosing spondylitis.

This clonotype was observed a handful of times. Here the CDR3 reads CASSRGQGGNQPQHF. In nucleotides, the CDR3 is TGTGCCAGCAGCCGCGGACAGGGAGGTAATCAGCCCCAGCATTTT. The genes are TRBV7-9 and TRBJ1-5; 8 bases line up with TRBD1. CDR1 is SEHNR and CDR2 is FQNEAQ in the germline V gene (reference sequence). This CDR3 comprises 15 residues. Trimming removed 5 bases from V and 4 bases from J; junction bases left unmatched: 7.

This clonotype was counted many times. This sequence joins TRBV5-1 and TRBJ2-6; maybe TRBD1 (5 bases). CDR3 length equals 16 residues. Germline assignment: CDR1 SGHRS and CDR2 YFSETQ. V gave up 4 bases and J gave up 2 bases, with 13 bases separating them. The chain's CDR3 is CASSLSTVPGANVLTF. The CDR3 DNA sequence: TGCGCCAGCAGCCTCTCGACAGTCCCTGGGGCCAACGTCCTGACTTTC.

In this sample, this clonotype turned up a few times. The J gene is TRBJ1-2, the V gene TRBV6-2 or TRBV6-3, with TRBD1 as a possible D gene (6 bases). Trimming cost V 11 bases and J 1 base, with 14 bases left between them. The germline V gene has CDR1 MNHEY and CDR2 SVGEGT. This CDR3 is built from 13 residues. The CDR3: CAAARDINYGYTF. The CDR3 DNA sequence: TGTGCCGCGGCCCGGGACATTAACTATGGCTACACCTTC.

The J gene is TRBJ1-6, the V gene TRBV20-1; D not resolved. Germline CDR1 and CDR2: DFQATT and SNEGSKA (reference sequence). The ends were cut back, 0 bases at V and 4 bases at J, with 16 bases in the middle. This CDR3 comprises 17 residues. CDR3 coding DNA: TGCAGTGCTAGAGATCCCAACCGGGGAAGGTATAATTCACCCCTCCACTTT. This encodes CSARDPNRGRYNSPLHF.

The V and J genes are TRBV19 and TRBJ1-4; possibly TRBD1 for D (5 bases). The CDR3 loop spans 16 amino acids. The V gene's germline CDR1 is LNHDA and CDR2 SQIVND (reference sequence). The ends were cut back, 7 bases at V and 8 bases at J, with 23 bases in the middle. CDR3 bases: TGTGCCAGTATGCCGGCCGCGCCTGGGGGTGGCGAAAAACTGTTTTTT. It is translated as CASMPAAPGGGEKLFF.

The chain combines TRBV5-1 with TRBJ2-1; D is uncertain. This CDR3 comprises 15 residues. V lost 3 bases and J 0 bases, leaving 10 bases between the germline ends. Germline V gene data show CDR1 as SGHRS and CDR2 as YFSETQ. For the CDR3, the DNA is TGCGCCAGCAGCTCCCAGGCCAGCTCCTACAATGAGCAGTTCTTC. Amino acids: CASSSQASSYNEQFF. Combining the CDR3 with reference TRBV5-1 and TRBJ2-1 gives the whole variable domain KAGVTQTPRYLIKTRGQQVTLSCSPISGHRSVSWYQQTPGQGLQFLFEYFSETQRNKGNFPGRFSGRQFSNSRSEMNVSTLELGDSALYLCASSSQASSYNEQFFGPGTRLTVL.

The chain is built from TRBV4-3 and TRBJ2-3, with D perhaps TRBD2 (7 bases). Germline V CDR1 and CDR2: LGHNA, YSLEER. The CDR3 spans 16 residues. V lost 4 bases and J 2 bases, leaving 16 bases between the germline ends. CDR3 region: CASSRGGLDFTDTQYF. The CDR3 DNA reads TGCGCCAGCAGCCGGGGGGGCCTCGACTTCACAGATACGCAGTATTTT.

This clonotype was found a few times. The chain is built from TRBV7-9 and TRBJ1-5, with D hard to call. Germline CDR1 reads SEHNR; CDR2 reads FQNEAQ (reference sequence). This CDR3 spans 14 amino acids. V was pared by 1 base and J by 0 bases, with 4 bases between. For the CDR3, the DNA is TGTGCCAGCAGCTTAGATTATAGCAATCAGCCCCAGCATTTT. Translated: CASSLDYSNQPQHF.

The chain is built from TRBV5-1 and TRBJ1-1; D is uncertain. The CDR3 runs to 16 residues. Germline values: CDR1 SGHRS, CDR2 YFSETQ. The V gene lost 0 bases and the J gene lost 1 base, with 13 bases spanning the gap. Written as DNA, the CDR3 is TGCGCCAGCAGCTTGGACTCATACGGGCGGAACACTGAAGCTTTCTTT. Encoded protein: CASSLDSYGRNTEAFF.

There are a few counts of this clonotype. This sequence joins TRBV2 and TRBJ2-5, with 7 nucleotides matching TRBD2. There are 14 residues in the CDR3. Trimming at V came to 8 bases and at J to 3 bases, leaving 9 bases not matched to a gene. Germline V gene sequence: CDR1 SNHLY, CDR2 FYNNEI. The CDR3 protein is CASSRSAGEETQYF. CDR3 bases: TGTGCCAGCTCCCGCTCTGCGGGAGAAGAGACCCAGTACTTC.

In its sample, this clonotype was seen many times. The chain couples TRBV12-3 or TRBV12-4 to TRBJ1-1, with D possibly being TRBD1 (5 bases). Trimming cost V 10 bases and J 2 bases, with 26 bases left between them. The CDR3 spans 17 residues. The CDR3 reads CANPRIKWGDPNTEAFF. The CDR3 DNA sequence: TGTGCCAACCCCCGAATTAAGTGGGGCGACCCAAACACTGAAGCTTTCTTT.

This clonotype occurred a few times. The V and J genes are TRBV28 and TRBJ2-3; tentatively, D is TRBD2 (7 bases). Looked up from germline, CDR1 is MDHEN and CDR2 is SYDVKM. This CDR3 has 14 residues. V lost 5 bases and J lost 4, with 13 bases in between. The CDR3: CASSGGGAADTQYF. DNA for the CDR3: TGTGCCAGCAGTGGTGGGGGGGCTGCAGATACGCAGTATTTT. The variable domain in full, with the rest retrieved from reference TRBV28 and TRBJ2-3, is DVKVTQSSRYLVKRTGEKVFLECVQDMDHENMFWYRQDPGLGLRLIYFSYDVKMKEKGDIPEGYSVSREKKERFSLILESASTNQTSMYLCASSGGGAADTQYFGPGTRLTVL.

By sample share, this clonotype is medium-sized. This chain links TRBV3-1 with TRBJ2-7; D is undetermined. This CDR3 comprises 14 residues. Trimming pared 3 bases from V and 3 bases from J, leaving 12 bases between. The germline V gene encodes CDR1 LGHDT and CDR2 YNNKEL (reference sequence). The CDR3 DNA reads TGTGCCAGCAGCCACTCCGGCGGAGACTACGAGCAGTACTTC. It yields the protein CASSHSGGDYEQYF.

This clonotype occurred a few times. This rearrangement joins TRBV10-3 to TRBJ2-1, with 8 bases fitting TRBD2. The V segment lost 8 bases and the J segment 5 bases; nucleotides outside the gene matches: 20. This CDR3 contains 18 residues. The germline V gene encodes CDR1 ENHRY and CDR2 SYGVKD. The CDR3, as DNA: TGTGCCATCGATGCGGGAGGTAGAGGCGGGCTCAGGGACAATGAGCAGTTCTTC. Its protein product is CAIDAGGRGGLRDNEQFF.

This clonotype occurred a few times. The CDR3 spells CASSSSGGHRSTDTQYF. The CDR3 DNA sequence: TGTGCCAGCAGCTCTAGCGGGGGACACCGTAGCACAGATACGCAGTATTTT. This chain joins TRBV7-9 and TRBJ2-3; 10 bases are shared with TRBD2. The trim removed 4 bases at V and 0 bases at J, leaving 7 bases unmatched. Per the germline V gene, CDR1 is SEHNR and CDR2 is FQNEAQ (reference sequence). CDR3 size: 17 residues.

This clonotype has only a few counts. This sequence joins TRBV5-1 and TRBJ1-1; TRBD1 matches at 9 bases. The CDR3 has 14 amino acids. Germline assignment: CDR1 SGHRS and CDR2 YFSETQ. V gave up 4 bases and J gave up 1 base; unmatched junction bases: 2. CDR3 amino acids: CASSLDRGNTEAFF. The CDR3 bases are TGCGCCAGCAGCCTGGACAGGGGGAACACTGAAGCTTTCTTT.

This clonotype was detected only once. The CDR3 is CSAQNTGGAGEQFF. The DNA of the CDR3 is TGCAGTGCGCAGAACACAGGGGGCGCGGGTGAGCAGTTCTTC. This chain links TRBV20-1 with TRBJ2-1, with 9 bases that match TRBD1. V shed 6 bases and J 9 bases; nucleotides not matched to a gene: 12. Germline V CDR1 and CDR2: DFQATT, SNEGSKA (reference sequence). The CDR3 loop spans 14 amino acids.

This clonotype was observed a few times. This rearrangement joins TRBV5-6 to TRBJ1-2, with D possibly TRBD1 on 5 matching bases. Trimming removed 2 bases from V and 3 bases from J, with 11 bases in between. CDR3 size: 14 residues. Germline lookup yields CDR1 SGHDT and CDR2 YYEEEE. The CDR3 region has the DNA TGTGCCAGCAGCTTCACCGGGACGGACTATGGCTACACCTTC. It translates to CASSFTGTDYGYTF.

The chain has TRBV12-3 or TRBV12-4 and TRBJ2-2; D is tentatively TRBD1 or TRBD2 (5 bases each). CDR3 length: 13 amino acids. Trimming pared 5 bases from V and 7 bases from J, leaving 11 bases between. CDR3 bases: TGTGCCAGCAGTCGAGGGGTGGTCGGGGAGCTGTTTTTT. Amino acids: CASSRGVVGELFF.

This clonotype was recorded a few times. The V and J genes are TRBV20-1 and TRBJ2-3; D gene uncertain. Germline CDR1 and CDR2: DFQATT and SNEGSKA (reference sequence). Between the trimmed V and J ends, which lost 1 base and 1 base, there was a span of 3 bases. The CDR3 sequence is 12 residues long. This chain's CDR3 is CSARVGTDTQYF. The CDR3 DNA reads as TGCAGTGCTAGAGTTGGCACAGATACGCAGTATTTT.

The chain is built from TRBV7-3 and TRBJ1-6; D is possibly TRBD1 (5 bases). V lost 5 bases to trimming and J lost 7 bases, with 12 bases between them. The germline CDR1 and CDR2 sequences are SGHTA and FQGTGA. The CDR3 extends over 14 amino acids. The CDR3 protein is CASSRDGGNSPLHF. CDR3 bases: TGTGCCAGCAGCCGGGACGGGGGGAATTCACCCCTCCACTTT.

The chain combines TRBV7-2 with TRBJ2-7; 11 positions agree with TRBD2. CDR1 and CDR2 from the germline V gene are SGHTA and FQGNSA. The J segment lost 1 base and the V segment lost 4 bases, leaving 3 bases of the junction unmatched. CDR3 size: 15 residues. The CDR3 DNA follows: TGTGCCAGCAGCTGGACTAGCGGGCAATCCTACGAGCAGTACTTC. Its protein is CASSWTSGQSYEQYF.

CDR3 bases: TGTGCCAGCAGCCAAGGGGGGACCCGCTCCAAACCCAACAATGAGCAGTTCTTC. Translating it yields CASSQGGTRSKPNNEQFF. This chain links TRBV14 with TRBJ2-1; D possibly matches TRBD1 or TRBD2 (5 bases each). CDR3 size: 18 residues. V gave up 1 base and J gave up 5 bases, with 21 bases separating them. CDR1 and CDR2 from the germline V gene are SGHDN and FVKESK. Together with reference TRBV14 and TRBJ2-1, the CDR3 gives the full variable domain: EAGVTQFPSHSVIEKGQTVTLRCDPISGHDNLYWYRRVMGKEIKFLLHFVKESKQDESGMPNNRFLAERTGGTYSTLKVQPAELEDSGVYFCASSQGGTRSKPNNEQFFGPGTRLTVL.

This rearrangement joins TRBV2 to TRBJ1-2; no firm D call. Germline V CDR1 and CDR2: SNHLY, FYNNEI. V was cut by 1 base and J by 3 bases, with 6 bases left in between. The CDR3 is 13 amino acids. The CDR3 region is CASSEVQYYGYTF. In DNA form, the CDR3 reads TGTGCCAGCAGTGAAGTCCAGTACTATGGCTACACCTTC. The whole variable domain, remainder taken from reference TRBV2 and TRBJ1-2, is EPEVTQTPSHQVTQMGQEVILRCVPISNHLYFYWYRQILGQKVEFLVSFYNNEISEKSEIFDDQFSVERPDGSNFTLKIRSTKLEDSAMYFCASSEVQYYGYTFGSGTRLTVV.

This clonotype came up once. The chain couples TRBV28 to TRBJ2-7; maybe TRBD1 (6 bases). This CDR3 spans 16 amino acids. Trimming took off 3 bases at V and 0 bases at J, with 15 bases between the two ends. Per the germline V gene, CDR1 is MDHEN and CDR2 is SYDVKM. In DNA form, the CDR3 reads TGTGCCAGCAGTTTCAGTCAGGGGTGGGGCTCCTACGAGCAGTACTTC. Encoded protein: CASSFSQGWGSYEQYF.

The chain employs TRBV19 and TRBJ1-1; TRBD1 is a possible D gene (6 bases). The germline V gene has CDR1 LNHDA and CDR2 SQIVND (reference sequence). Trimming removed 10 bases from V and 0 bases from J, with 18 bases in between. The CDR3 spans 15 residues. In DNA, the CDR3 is TGTGCCACCACGGAGAGGGGGACGGTGAACACTGAAGCTTTCTTT. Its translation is CATTERGTVNTEAFF.

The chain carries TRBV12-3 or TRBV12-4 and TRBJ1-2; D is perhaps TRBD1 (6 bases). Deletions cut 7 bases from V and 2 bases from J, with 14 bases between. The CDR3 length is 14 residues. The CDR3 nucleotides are TGTGCCAGCAACCTATCAGGGGCCAACTATGGCTACACCTTC. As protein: CASNLSGANYGYTF.

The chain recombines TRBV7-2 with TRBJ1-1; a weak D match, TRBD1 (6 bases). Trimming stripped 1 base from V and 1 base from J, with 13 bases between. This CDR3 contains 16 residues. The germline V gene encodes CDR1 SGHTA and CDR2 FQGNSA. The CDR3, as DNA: TGTGCCAGCAGCTTAGGGGCGGGGGCACGGAACACTGAAGCTTTCTTT. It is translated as CASSLGAGARNTEAFF.

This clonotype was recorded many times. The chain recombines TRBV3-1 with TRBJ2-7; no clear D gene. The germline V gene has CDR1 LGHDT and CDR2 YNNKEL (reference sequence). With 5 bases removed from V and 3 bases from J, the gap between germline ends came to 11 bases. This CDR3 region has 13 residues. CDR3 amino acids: CASSYKGLYEQYF. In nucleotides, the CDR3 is TGTGCCAGCAGCTACAAAGGGCTCTACGAGCAGTACTTC.

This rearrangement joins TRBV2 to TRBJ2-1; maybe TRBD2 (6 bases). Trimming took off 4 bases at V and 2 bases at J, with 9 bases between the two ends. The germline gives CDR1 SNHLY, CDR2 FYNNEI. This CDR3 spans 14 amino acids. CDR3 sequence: CASSGWGAYNEQFF. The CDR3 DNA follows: TGTGCCAGCAGTGGCTGGGGGGCCTACAATGAGCAGTTCTTC.

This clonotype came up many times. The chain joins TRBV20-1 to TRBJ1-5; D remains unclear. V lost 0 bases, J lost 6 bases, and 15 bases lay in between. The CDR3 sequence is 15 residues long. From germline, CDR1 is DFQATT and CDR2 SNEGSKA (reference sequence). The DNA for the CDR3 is TGCAGTGCTAGAGATCTGTTGAGGGCTAGTCAGCCCCAGCATTTT. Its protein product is CSARDLLRASQPQHF.

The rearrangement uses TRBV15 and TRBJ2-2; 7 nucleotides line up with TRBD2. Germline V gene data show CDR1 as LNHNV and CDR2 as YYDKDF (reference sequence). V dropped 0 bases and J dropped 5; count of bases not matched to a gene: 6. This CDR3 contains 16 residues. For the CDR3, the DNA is TGTGCCACCAGCAGAGAAAGCGGGATTAGAACCGGGGAGCTGTTTTTT. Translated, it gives CATSRESGIRTGELFF.